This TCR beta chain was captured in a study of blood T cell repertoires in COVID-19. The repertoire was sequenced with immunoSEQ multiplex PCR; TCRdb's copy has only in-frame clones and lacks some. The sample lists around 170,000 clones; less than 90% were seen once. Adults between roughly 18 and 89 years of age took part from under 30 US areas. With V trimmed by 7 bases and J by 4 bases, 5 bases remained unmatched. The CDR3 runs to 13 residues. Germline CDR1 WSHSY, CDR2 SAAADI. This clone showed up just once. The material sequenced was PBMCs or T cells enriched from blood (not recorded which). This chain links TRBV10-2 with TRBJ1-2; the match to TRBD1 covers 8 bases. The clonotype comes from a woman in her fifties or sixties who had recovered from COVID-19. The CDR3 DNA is TGCGCCAGCACCCCGGACAGGGTCTATGGCTACACCTTC. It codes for CASTPDRVYGYTF.